This T cell receptor beta chain was captured in a study of T cell changes during pregnancy in multiple sclerosis. Assay: immunoSEQ multiplex PCR; the TCRdb copy retains only in-frame clones and omits some. This sample yields around 80,000 clones, of which under 95% are seen a single time; 2.6% belongs to the top ten. Trimming removed 3 bases at V and 7 bases at J, with 6 bases between. CDR1 and CDR2 from the germline V gene are MDHEN and SYDVKM. This CDR3 is 11 amino acids long. The chain employs TRBV28 and TRBJ1-2; D is perhaps TRBD1 (5 bases). This specimen consisted of peripheral blood, obtained before pregnancy. The TCR was taken from a female donor with multiple sclerosis, enrolled in a pregnancy study. The CDR3 nucleotides read TGTGCCAGCAGTTTGGGGGGTGGCTACACCTTC. Translating it yields CASSLGGGYTF.